The rows below give T cell receptor beta chains drawn from one sample of a study of blood T cells in healthy people across ages. In TCRdb, the 5' RACE reads were re-called with MiXCR into one record per CDR3 protein. This table has approximately 2,000,000 distinct CDR3 sequences, 30% to 40% appearing once. The specimen sequenced was blood. These receptors all stem from a human donor in good health. The CDR3 runs from the conserved cysteine through the conserved F or W. D genes are given only for firm matches. Clone size is not always given. Where it is, it says once, few, many or a class for expanded clones.

CDR3 protein	CDR3 DNA	D gene	J gene	clone size	V gene
CASNQTGRISYEQYF	TGTGCCAGCAATCAAACAGGTCGCATCTCCTACGAGCAGTACTTC	NA	TRBJ2-7	few	TRBV6-2/TRBV6-3
CASSLVGLERETQYF	TGCGCCAGCAGCTTGGTCGGGTTGGAGCGGGAGACCCAGTACTTC	NA	TRBJ2-5	few	TRBV5-1
CASSRLAPEQFF	TGTGCCAGCAGTCGACTAGCCCCCGAGCAGTTCTTC	TRBD2	TRBJ2-1	NA	TRBV12-3/TRBV12-4
CASSYDRGFVYGYTF	TGTGCCAGCAGTTATGACAGGGGTTTCGTCTATGGCTACACCTTC	TRBD1	TRBJ1-2	NA	TRBV12-3/TRBV12-4
CASSPGDRQPQHF	TGTGCCAGCAGCCCCGGAGACCGCCAGCCCCAGCATTTT	NA	TRBJ1-5	NA	TRBV11-2
CSVEEAGVGQYF	TGCAGCGTTGAGGAGGCTGGGGTGGGGCAGTACTTC	NA	TRBJ2-7	NA	TRBV29-1
CASSARTSGGADTQYF	TGTGCCAGCAGTGCCCGGACTAGCGGGGGGGCAGATACGCAGTATTTT	TRBD2	TRBJ2-3	NA	TRBV6-1
CASSLAEGKDYGYTF	TGTGCCAGCAGCTTAGCGGAGGGAAAGGACTATGGCTACACCTTC	NA	TRBJ1-2	NA	TRBV11-1
CANSSRTFGQYF	TGTGCCAACAGTTCCCGGACCTTCGGGCAGTACTTC	NA	TRBJ2-7	NA	TRBV12-3/TRBV12-4
CAISRDHGVYEQYF	TGTGCCATCAGCCGGGACCACGGCGTCTACGAGCAGTACTTC	NA	TRBJ2-7	few	TRBV10-3
CAAQSGEGTGELFF	TGTGCCGCCCAGTCAGGGGAGGGCACCGGGGAGCTGTTTTTT	NA	TRBJ2-2	few	TRBV10-3
CASSLATDRAYGYTF	TGTGCCAGCAGTTTAGCAACGGACAGGGCCTATGGCTACACCTTC	TRBD1	TRBJ1-2	few	TRBV12-3/TRBV12-4
CSARDYSGGFQETQYF	TGCAGTGCTAGAGATTACAGCGGGGGTTTCCAAGAGACCCAGTACTTC	TRBD2	TRBJ2-5	NA	TRBV20-1
CASSQGGFITDTQYF	TGCGCCAGCAGCCAAGGAGGGTTCATTACAGATACGCAGTATTTT	NA	TRBJ2-3	few	TRBV4-3
CASSQQGARVETQYF	TGCGCCAGCAGCCAACAGGGGGCCAGGGTGGAGACCCAGTACTTC	TRBD1	TRBJ2-5	NA	TRBV4-1
CASSRPGAYEQFF	TGTGCCAGCAGCCGTCCGGGGGCCTATGAGCAGTTCTTC	NA	TRBJ2-1	NA	TRBV3-1
CASSLTGTGQSYEQYF	TGCGCCAGCAGCTTGACTGGGACGGGACAGTCCTACGAGCAGTACTTC	TRBD1	TRBJ2-7	few	TRBV5-1
CASSYSGTANEKLFF	TGTGCCAGCAGTTACTCAGGGACGGCTAATGAAAAACTGTTTTTT	NA	TRBJ1-4	NA	TRBV6-5
CASSPRSDRAYEQYF	TGTGCCAGTAGTCCCCGCTCGGACAGGGCATACGAGCAGTACTTC	TRBD1	TRBJ2-7	few	TRBV19
CATSSGGANTEAFF	TGTGCCACCAGCTCAGGGGGCGCGAACACTGAAGCTTTCTTT	TRBD1	TRBJ1-1	many	TRBV24-1
CASSTWDSEAFF	TGTGCCAGCAGCACCTGGGACAGTGAAGCTTTCTTT	TRBD1	TRBJ1-1	NA	TRBV7-9
CASSFRGGGAQNEQFF	TGTGCCAGCAGCTTCCGGGGCGGGGGGGCGCAAAATGAGCAGTTCTTC	TRBD2	TRBJ2-1	NA	TRBV7-2
CSARTTPASNQPQHF	TGCAGTGCTAGAACTACCCCGGCCTCCAATCAGCCCCAGCATTTT	NA	TRBJ1-5	few	TRBV20-1
CSAPVRTEAFF	TGCAGTGCTCCCGTAAGGACTGAAGCTTTCTTT	NA	TRBJ1-1	few	TRBV20-1
CASRASGGTSYNEQFF	TGTGCCAGCAGAGCTAGCGGGGGTACCTCCTACAATGAGCAGTTCTTC	TRBD2	TRBJ2-1	NA	TRBV2
CASGSKGSYEQYF	TGTGCCAGCGGGTCAAAGGGGTCCTACGAGCAGTACTTC	NA	TRBJ2-7	NA	TRBV6-5
CASSGEDTEAFF	TGTGCCAGCAGTGGGGAGGACACTGAAGCTTTCTTT	NA	TRBJ1-1	NA	TRBV2
CASSLPGGGQETQYF	TGTGCCAGCAGTCTTCCCGGGGGGGGACAAGAGACCCAGTACTTC	TRBD2	TRBJ2-5	NA	TRBV6-2/TRBV6-3
CASSGGNEELFF	TGTGCCAGCAGTGGTGGGAATGAAGAACTGTTTTTT	NA	TRBJ1-4	NA	TRBV28
CASRPDRRRTLHF	TGTGCCAGCAGACCGGACAGGCGGAGGACCCTCCACTTT	TRBD1	TRBJ1-6	NA	TRBV27
CASSLNRETEAFF	TGTGCCAGCAGCTTAAACAGGGAGACTGAAGCTTTCTTT	NA	TRBJ1-1	few	TRBV5-8
CASSLGRSGGTNEQFF	TGTGCCAGCAGCTTAGGGCGTAGCGGGGGGACCAATGAGCAGTTCTTC	TRBD2	TRBJ2-1	NA	TRBV7-2
CSARGGGSYYEQYF	TGCAGTGCTAGAGGTGGCGGTTCCTACTACGAGCAGTACTTC	NA	TRBJ2-7	NA	TRBV20-1
CASSWRGVGRDTQYF	TGTGCCAGCAGTTGGCGGGGGGTCGGGAGAGATACGCAGTATTTT	TRBD2	TRBJ2-3	few	TRBV27
CASSLYAGDYEQYF	TGTGCCAGCAGTTTATATGCAGGGGACTACGAGCAGTACTTC	NA	TRBJ2-7	NA	TRBV28
CASMSITGGFQPQHF	TGTGCCAGCATGTCGATCACAGGGGGGTTTCAGCCCCAGCATTTT	TRBD1	TRBJ1-5	few	TRBV6-2/TRBV6-3
CASRSGGQGANQPQHF	TGTGCCAGCAGGTCTGGGGGACAGGGGGCGAATCAGCCCCAGCATTTT	TRBD1	TRBJ1-5	few	TRBV27
CASSLGPGLAGNEQFF	TGTGCCAGCAGCTTGGGGCCGGGACTAGCGGGGAATGAGCAGTTCTTC	TRBD2	TRBJ2-1	once	TRBV7-2
CASSRGAVQGPLYWANVLTF	TGTGCCAGCAGCCGGGGCGCAGTACAGGGGCCGCTTTACTGGGCCAACGTCCTGACTTTC	TRBD1	TRBJ2-6	NA	TRBV7-9
CSARLGGNTEAFF	TGCAGTGCTAGATTAGGGGGGAACACTGAAGCTTTCTTT	NA	TRBJ1-1	NA	TRBV20-1
CSVAGLAATDTQYF	TGCAGCGTTGCCGGACTAGCGGCCACAGATACGCAGTATTTT	TRBD2	TRBJ2-3	few	TRBV29-1
CSALNRVTYEQYF	TGCAGTGCACTCAACCGGGTTACCTACGAGCAGTACTTC	NA	TRBJ2-7	NA	TRBV20-1
CATSRGVQGEMNTEAFF	TGTGCCACCAGCAGAGGAGTGCAGGGGGAAATGAACACTGAAGCTTTCTTT	TRBD1	TRBJ1-1	NA	TRBV15
CSAGEGHEAYGYTF	TGCAGTGCCGGAGAGGGACACGAAGCCTATGGCTACACCTTC	NA	TRBJ1-2	NA	TRBV20-1
CASSLGPPAAYNSPLHF	TGTGCCAGCAGCTTAGGCCCCCCGGCTGCCTATAATTCACCCCTCCACTTT	NA	TRBJ1-6	NA	TRBV7-2
CASSSLRPGHTDTQYF	TGTGCCAGCAGTTCCCTGCGGCCCGGGCACACAGATACGCAGTATTTT	NA	TRBJ2-3	few	TRBV12-3/TRBV12-4
CASSFVRDQFF	TGTGCCAGCAGCTTTGTAAGGGACCAGTTCTTC	NA	TRBJ2-1	NA	TRBV7-2
CASCRGGSGDEQYF	TGTGCCAGCTGTCGGGGGGGCAGTGGTGATGAGCAGTACTTC	TRBD2	TRBJ2-5	few	TRBV12-3/TRBV12-4
CASSLARGQGTREQYF	TGTGCCAGCAGCTTAGCGCGGGGACAGGGTACAAGAGAGCAGTACTTC	TRBD1	TRBJ2-4	NA	TRBV7-8
CASSRSGWGAANYEQYF	TGTGCCAGCAGCAGATCGGGGTGGGGGGCCGCTAACTACGAGCAGTACTTC	NA	TRBJ2-7	NA	TRBV7-2
CASSLTAGQLEAFF	TGCGCCAGCAGCCTTACCGCGGGACAGCTTGAAGCTTTCTTT	TRBD1	TRBJ1-1	few	TRBV5-1
CASSLGRGGPGNEQFF	TGCGCCAGCAGCTTGGGGCGGGGGGGCCCCGGGAATGAGCAGTTCTTC	TRBD2	TRBJ2-1	NA	TRBV5-1
CSASTVYNEQFF	TGCAGTGCTAGTACAGTCTACAATGAGCAGTTCTTC	NA	TRBJ2-1	few	TRBV20-1
CASSIGTDPGANVLTF	TGTGCCAGCAGCATCGGGACAGATCCTGGGGCCAACGTCCTGACTTTC	TRBD1	TRBJ2-6	NA	TRBV9
CASSGRGQGRTDTQYF	TGTGCCAGCAGTGGCCGGGGACAGGGGCGCACAGATACGCAGTATTTT	TRBD1	TRBJ2-3	few	TRBV28
CSVLGLAGPNEQFF	TGCAGCGTTCTGGGGCTAGCGGGGCCAAATGAGCAGTTCTTC	TRBD2	TRBJ2-1	NA	TRBV29-1
CASSLVAGPPYEQYF	TGCGCCAGCAGCTTAGTTGCAGGGCCCCCCTACGAGCAGTACTTC	NA	TRBJ2-7	NA	TRBV7-2
CASSLTLGQTNYGYTF	TGTGCCAGCAGTTTGACCCTCGGGCAGACCAACTATGGCTACACCTTC	NA	TRBJ1-2	NA	TRBV28